This T cell receptor (beta chain) emerged from a study of long-term antiretroviral therapy in people with HIV. Study-level findings and limits: Against controls, HIV repertoires showed narrower ranges of CDR3 length.

Version v3.0 of the immunoSEQ assay ran at survey level. Sequencing used immunoSEQ multiplex PCR; TCRdb keeps in-frame clones, though not all of them. Among about 21,000 clones listed, 65% to 85% were seen once. A note on this clone: The antigen remains unidentified.

In germline, CDR1 is SGHNT, CDR2 YYREEE (reference sequence). The ends were cut back, 0 bases at V and 2 bases at J, with 8 bases in the middle. The CDR3 runs 14 residues. This receptor was taken from a woman aged 40 to 50 with HIV. The chain recombines TRBV5-4 with TRBJ1-2, with unresolved D. The sequencing used unsorted PBMCs, collected 1.7 to 1.8 years before starting antiretroviral therapy. CDR3 sequence (DNA): TGTGCCAGCAGCTTGGTACAGTCAAACTATGGCTACACCTTC. Its protein product is CASSLVQSNYGYTF.